These T cell receptor beta chains were read from a single sample in a study of OX40 agonist ivuxolimab in advanced cancers. Assay: immunoSEQ multiplex PCR; the TCRdb copy retains only in-frame clones and omits some. The sample shows 42,000 or so clones, around 83% of them seen only once. Specimen: CD4+ or CD8+ T cells sorted from blood, collected in a trial of the OX40 agonist ivuxolimab. The receptors originated from an adult with an advanced solid tumor such as melanoma, head and neck, liver or kidney cancer. CDR3s include the opening cysteine and the closing phenylalanine or tryptophan. A D gene is named only where the DNA matches it firmly. For some rows the clone size is stated as once, few or many, or as a class when expanded; others skip it.

TRBV14	once	TRBJ1-1	TRBD1	CASSQVLGTGRLITEAFF	TGTGCCAGCAGCCAAGTTTTGGGGACAGGCCGTCTGATCACTGAAGCTTTCTTT
TRBV27	-	TRBJ2-5	-	CASSLSWEETQYF	TGTGCCAGCAGCCTGAGCTGGGAAGAGACCCAGTACTTC
TRBV5-8	-	TRBJ1-5	TRBD1	CASSPLTGSQGNQPQHF	TGTGCCAGCAGCCCTCTGACAGGGTCCCAGGGCAATCAGCCCCAGCATTTT
TRBV4-1	-	TRBJ2-1	-	CASSQPYSGEQFF	TGCGCCAGCAGCCAACCTTACTCGGGTGAGCAGTTCTTC
TRBV7-2	-	TRBJ1-3	-	CASTTGGLFGNTIYF	TGTGCCAGCACCACGGGGGGCTTGTTTGGAAACACCATATATTTT
TRBV9	-	TRBJ2-1	-	CASSGGGAGYNEQFF	TGTGCCAGCAGCGGAGGAGGGGCAGGGTACAATGAGCAGTTCTTC
TRBV5-4	-	TRBJ1-1	TRBD1	CASSLDRGHTEAFF	TGTGCCAGCAGCCTAGACAGGGGGCACACTGAAGCTTTCTTT
TRBV5-1	-	TRBJ2-7	TRBD1	CASRQGQPDEQYF	TGCGCCAGCAGGCAGGGACAGCCCGACGAGCAGTACTTC
TRBV9	few	TRBJ1-2	-	CASSKDGGALGYTF	TGTGCCAGCAGCAAAGACGGGGGCGCCTTGGGCTACACCTTC
TRBV29-1	-	TRBJ2-2	TRBD1	CSVPGQGGTGELFF	TGCAGCGTTCCGGGACAGGGAGGTACCGGGGAGCTGTTTTTT
TRBV19	-	TRBJ2-2	-	CARGGTVNTGELFF	TGTGCCAGGGGAGGTACGGTTAACACCGGGGAGCTGTTTTTT
TRBV7-9	-	TRBJ2-1	TRBD1	CASSLADRGVFF	TGTGCCAGCAGCTTAGCGGACAGGGGTGTGTTCTTC
TRBV28	once	TRBJ2-1	TRBD2	CASSFGGGIEQFF	TGTGCCAGCAGTTTCGGCGGGGGGATTGAGCAGTTCTTC
TRBV9	-	TRBJ1-2	-	CASSVGRGPFYGYTF	TGTGCCAGCAGCGTAGGGAGGGGACCATTCTATGGCTACACCTTC
TRBV9	-	TRBJ1-6	-	CASSVTGSSYNSPLHF	TGTGCCAGCAGTGTTACAGGGAGCTCCTATAATTCACCCCTCCACTTT
TRBV29-1	-	TRBJ2-5	TRBD2	CSVEDPLAGDLETQYF	TGCAGCGTTGAAGACCCCCTCGCGGGAGACCTAGAGACCCAGTACTTC
TRBV7-3	-	TRBJ2-7	-	CASSANRDGSYEQYF	TGTGCCAGCAGCGCGAACCGGGACGGATCCTACGAGCAGTACTTC
TRBV15	-	TRBJ1-5	-	CATSRVPPSNQPQHF	TGTGCCACCAGCAGAGTTCCTCCTAGCAATCAGCCCCAGCATTTT
TRBV19	medium-sized	TRBJ1-5	-	CASSDWGHQPQHF	TGTGCCAGTAGTGACTGGGGGCATCAGCCCCAGCATTTT
TRBV5-4	-	TRBJ2-2	-	CASRREGGELFF	TGTGCCAGCAGACGTGAAGGGGGGGAGCTGTTTTTT
TRBV19	-	TRBJ1-5	-	CASSIGSSGAFSNQPQHF	TGTGCCAGTAGTATTGGATCGTCAGGGGCTTTTAGCAATCAGCCCCAGCATTTT
TRBV11-2	-	TRBJ2-1	-	CASSSERQFF	TGTGCCAGCAGCTCGGAAAGGCAGTTCTTC
TRBV19	-	TRBJ1-6	-	CASSMTASYIDSYNSPLHF	TGTGCCAGTAGTATGACAGCTAGCTATATCGACTCCTATAATTCACCCCTCCACTTT
TRBV7-3	-	TRBJ2-1	TRBD2	CASSLGTSAYNEQFF	TGTGCCAGCAGCTTAGGGACTAGCGCCTACAATGAGCAGTTCTTC
TRBV28	-	TRBJ1-2	TRBD1	CASSYRQGKLYGYTF	TGTGCCAGCAGTTACCGACAGGGGAAGTTGTATGGCTACACCTTC
TRBV4-3	-	TRBJ1-1	-	CVSSQDNGAEAFF	TGCGTCAGCAGCCAAGATAATGGGGCTGAAGCTTTCTTT